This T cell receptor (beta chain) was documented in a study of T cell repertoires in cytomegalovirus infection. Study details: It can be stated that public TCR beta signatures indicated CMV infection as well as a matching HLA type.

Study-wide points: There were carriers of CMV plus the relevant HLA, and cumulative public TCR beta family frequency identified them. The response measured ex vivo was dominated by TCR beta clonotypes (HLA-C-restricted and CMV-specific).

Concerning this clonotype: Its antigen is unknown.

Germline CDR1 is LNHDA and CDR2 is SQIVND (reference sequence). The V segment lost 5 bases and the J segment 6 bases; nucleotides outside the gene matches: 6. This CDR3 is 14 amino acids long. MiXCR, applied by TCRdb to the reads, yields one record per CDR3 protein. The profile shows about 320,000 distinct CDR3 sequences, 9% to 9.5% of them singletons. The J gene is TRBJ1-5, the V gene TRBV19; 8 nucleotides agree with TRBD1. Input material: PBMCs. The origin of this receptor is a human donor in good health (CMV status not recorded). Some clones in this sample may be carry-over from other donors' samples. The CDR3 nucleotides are TGTGCCAGTAGTTCGGACAGGGCTGGTCAGCCCCAGCATTTT. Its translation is CASSSDRAGQPQHF.